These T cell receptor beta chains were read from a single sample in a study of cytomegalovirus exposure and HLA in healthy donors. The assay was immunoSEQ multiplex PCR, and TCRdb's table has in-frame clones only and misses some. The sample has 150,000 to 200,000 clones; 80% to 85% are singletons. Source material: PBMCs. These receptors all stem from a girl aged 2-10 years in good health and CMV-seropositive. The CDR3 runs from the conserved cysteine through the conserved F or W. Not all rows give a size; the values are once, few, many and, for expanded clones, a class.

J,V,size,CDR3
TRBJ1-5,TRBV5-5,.,CASSFTPEFNQPQHF
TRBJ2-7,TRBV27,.,CASSAPGQAYEQYF
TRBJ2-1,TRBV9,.,CASSGRGTHNEQFF
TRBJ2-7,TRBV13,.,CASSSVAEAYEQYF
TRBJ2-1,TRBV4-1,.,CASSQAPGLAGDNEQFF
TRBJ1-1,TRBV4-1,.,CASSRDRVSDTEAFF
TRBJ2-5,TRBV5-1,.,CASSPEAATRQETQYF
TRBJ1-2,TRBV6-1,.,CASSEAPGRGYGYTF
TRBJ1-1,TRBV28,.,CASSYRGGNTEAFF
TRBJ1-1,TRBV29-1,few,CSVVHSLNTEAFF
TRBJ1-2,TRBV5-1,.,CASRRDREGHTF
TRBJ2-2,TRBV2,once,CASRDRAWVPGELFF
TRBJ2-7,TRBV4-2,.,CASSRLAGSSYEQYF
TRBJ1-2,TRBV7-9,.,CASSLGIGGNYGYTF
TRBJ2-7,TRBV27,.,CASSLTGSSYDQYF
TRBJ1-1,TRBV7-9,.,CSSSLWGEEDSTEAFF
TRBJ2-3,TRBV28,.,CASGTLAEVTDTQYF
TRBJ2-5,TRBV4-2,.,CASSQGSERGGSETQYF
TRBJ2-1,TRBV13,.,CASSSSGTSGFTEQFF
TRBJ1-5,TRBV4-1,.,CASSQVPGSNQPQHF
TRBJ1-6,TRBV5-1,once,CASSWSGGSYNSPLHF
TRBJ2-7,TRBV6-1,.,CASSDLPARVYEQYF
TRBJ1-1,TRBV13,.,CASSLFPTGAPEAFF
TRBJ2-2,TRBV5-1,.,CASSWGDYAGLNTGELFF
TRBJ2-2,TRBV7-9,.,CASSLAGRERNTGELFF
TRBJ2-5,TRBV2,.,CASRSGETQYF
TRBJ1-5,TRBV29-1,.,CSAIVGTGGVEF
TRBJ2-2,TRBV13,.,CASSTWSRTTNTGELFF
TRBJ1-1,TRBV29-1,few,CSVDRAGTPNTEAFF
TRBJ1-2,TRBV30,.,CAWSGQGGYGYTF
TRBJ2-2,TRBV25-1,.,CASGSRGGDTGELFF
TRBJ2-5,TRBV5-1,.,CASSSGTGGEETQYF
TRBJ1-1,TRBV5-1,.,CASSLYGGTEAFF
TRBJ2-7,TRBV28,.,CASSPYSGSYEQYF
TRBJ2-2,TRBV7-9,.,CASSPRWLAGGPRTGELFF
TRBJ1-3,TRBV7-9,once,CASSLVRFGQAGNTIYF
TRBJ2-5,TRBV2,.,CASSESYQETQYF
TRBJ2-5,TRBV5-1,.,CASSPRGETQYF
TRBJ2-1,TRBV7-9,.,CASSQTSGEPNEQFF
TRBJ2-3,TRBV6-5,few,CASRLSGSFADTQYF
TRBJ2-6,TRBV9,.,CASSGPTGPGANVLTF
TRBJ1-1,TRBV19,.,CASSKSLLTGGNTEAFF
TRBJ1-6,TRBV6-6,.,CASKARVTNSPLHF
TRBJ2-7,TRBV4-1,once,CASSLRLAGEGGNEQYF